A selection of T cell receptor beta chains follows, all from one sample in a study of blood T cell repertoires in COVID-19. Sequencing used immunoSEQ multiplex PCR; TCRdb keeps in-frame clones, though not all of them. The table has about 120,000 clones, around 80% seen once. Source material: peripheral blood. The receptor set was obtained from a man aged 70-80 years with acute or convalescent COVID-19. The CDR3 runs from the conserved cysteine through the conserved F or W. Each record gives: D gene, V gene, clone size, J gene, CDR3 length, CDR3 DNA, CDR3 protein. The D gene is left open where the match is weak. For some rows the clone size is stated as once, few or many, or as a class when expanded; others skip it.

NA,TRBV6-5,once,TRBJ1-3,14,TGTGCCAGCAGTTACGCAGGGGCTGGAAACACCATATATTTT,CASSYAGAGNTIYF
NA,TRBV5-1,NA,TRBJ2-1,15,TGCGCCAGCAGCTTGGATGGAGCGGTGTACAATGAGCAGTTCTTC,CASSLDGAVYNEQFF
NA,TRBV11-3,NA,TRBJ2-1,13,TGTGCCAGCAGCACGACTGTACTCAATGAGCAGTTCTTC,CASSTTVLNEQFF
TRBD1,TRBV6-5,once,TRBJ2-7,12,TGTGCCAGCGAGGGGACAGGGCGGGAGCAGTACTTC,CASEGTGREQYF
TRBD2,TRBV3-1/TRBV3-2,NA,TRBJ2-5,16,TGTGCCAGCAGCCCCCCAGGTAGCGGGGGCCAAGAGACCCAGTACTTC,CASSPPGSGGQETQYF
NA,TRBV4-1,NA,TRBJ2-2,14,TGCGCCAGCAGTCACACAGAAGACACCGGGGAGCTGTTTTTT,CASSHTEDTGELFF
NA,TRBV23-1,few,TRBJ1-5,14,TGCGCCAGCAGTCAAGATCCGGGTTGCCAGCCCCAGCATTTT,CASSQDPGCQPQHF
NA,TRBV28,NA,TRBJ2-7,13,TGTGCCAGCAGGGAGGGACAGTCCTACGAGCAGTACTTC,CASREGQSYEQYF
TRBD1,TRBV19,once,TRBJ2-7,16,TGTGCCAGTAGTATCCGTGTGACAGGGAGACGCTACGAGCAGTACTTC,CASSIRVTGRRYEQYF
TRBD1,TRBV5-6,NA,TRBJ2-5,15,TGTGCCAGCAGCTTGGCCCCGGGACAGGGGGAGACCCAGTACTTC,CASSLAPGQGETQYF
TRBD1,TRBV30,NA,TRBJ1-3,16,TGTGCCTGGACCAAACAGGGGGCGCTGAGAGGAAACACCATATATTTT,CAWTKQGALRGNTIYF
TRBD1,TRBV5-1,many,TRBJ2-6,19,TGCGCCAGCAGCTTGGAAGGACAGGGGGCGCTTAGAGGGGCCAACGTCCTGACTTTC,CASSLEGQGALRGANVLTF
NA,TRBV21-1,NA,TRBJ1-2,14,TGTGCCAGCAGCACGACAGGAGGAGTGGGCGGCTACACCTTC,CASSTTGGVGGYTF
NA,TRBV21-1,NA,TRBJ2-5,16,TGTGCCAGCAGCAAACGTTTTAGGGACAGGGTGCAGACCCAGTACTTC,CASSKRFRDRVQTQYF
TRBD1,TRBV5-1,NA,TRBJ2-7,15,TGCGCCAGCAGCTACCAACAGGGGCTGACCTACGAGCAGTACTTC,CASSYQQGLTYEQYF
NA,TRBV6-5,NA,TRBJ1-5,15,TGTGCCAGCAGTTACTCGTCGAGTCTCAATCAGCCCCAGCATTTT,CASSYSSSLNQPQHF
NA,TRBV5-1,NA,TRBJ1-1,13,TGCGCCAGCAGCTTTACAACAGACACTGAAGCTTTCTTT,CASSFTTDTEAFF
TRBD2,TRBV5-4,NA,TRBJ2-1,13,TGTGCCAGCAGACTAGCGGGGACAAATGAGCAGTTCTTC,CASRLAGTNEQFF
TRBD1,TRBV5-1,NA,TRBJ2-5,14,TGCGCCAGCGCCTTGACAGGGGGAAAAGAGACCCAGTACTTC,CASALTGGKETQYF
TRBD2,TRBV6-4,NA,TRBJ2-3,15,TGTGCCAGCAGTGAACTAGCGGGGACCACAGATACGCAGTATTTT,CASSELAGTTDTQYF
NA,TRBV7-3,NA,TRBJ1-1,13,TGTGCCAGCAGCTTTAACAGGGACACTGAAGCTTTCTTT,CASSFNRDTEAFF
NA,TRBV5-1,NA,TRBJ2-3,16,TGCGCCAGCAGCCCACCGACGGGGGACCTCACAGATACGCAGTATTTT,CASSPPTGDLTDTQYF
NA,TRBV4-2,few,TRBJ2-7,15,TGTGCCAGCAGCCAAGATACGTTCCGAGGTGGGGAGCAGTACTTC,CASSQDTFRGGEQYF
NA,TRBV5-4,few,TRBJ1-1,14,TGTGCCAGCAGCTTGGAACAGGGGAACACTGAAGCTTTCTTT,CASSLEQGNTEAFF
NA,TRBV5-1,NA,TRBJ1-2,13,TGCGCCAGCAGCGGCGGGTCTCGGGCTGGCTACACCTTC,CASSGGSRAGYTF
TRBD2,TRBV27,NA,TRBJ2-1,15,TGTGCCAGCAGACCCTTGTCGGGGGGGCACAATGAGCAGTTCTTC,CASRPLSGGHNEQFF
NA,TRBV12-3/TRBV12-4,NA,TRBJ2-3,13,TGTGCCAGCATCGACCGGGGGAAAGATACGCAGTATTTT,CASIDRGKDTQYF
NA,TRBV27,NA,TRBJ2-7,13,TGTGCCAGCCGAGGGTCCGTAGTCTACGAGCAGTACTTC,CASRGSVVYEQYF
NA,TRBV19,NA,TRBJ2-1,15,TGTGCCAGTAGCCCTTGGACAGCCATTAACAATGAGCAGTTCTTC,CASSPWTAINNEQFF
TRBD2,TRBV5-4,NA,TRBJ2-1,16,TGTGCCAGCACCGCGGGGGGGTTGGGCTCCTACAATGAGCAGTTCTTC,CASTAGGLGSYNEQFF
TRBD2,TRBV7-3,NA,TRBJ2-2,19,TGTGCCAGCAGTCCCACTAGCGGGGGCCGCCGGGCGAACACCGGGGAGCTGTTTTTT,CASSPTSGGRRANTGELFF
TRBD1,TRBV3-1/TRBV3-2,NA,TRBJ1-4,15,TGTGCCAGCAACAATTTGGGACAGGGGGACGAAAAACTGTTTTTT,CASNNLGQGDEKLFF
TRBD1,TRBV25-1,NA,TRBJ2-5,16,TGTGCCAGCAGTGAAGAGGTAGGGACAGATCAAGAGACCCAGTACTTC,CASSEEVGTDQETQYF